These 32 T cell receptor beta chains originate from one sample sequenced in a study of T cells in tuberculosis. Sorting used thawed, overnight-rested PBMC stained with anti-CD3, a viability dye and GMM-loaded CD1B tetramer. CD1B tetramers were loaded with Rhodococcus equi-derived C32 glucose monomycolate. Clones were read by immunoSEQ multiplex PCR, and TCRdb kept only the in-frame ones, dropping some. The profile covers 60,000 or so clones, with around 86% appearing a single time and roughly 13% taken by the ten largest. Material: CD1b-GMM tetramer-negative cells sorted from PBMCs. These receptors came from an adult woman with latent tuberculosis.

The CDR3 DNA is TGTGCCAGCAGTCCCCCCGTACAGGGCAATTACGAGCAGTACTTC. Protein: CASSPPVQGNYEQYF. V gene TRBV28 combines with J gene TRBJ2-7, with TRBD1 as a possible D gene (6 bases). Trimming removed 5 bases at V and 4 bases at J, with 18 bases between. This CDR3 has 15 residues. Germline V gives CDR1 MDHEN, CDR2 SYDVKM.

The CDR3: CASSLKGSGTEAFF. CDR3 bases: TGTGCCAGCAGCTTAAAGGGGTCGGGCACTGAAGCTTTCTTT. The rearrangement links TRBV7-8 to TRBJ1-1, with a tentative D call TRBD1 (5 bases). Germline assignment: CDR1 SGHVS and CDR2 FQNEAQ. The length of the CDR3 is 14 residues. V lost 2 bases and J lost 4, with 11 bases in between.

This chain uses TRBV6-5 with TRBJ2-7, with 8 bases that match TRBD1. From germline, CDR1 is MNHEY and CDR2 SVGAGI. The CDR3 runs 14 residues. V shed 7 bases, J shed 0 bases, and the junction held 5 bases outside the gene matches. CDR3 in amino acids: CASTWDRSSYEQYF. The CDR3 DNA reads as TGTGCCAGCACGTGGGACAGGAGCTCCTACGAGCAGTACTTC.

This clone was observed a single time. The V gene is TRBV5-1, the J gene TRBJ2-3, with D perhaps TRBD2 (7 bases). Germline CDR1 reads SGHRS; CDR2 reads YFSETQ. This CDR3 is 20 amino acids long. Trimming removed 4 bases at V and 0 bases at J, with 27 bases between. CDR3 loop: CASSRDEGGIPAHSTDTQYF. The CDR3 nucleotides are TGCGCCAGCAGCCGGGACGAGGGGGGGATACCTGCCCATAGCACAGATACGCAGTATTTT.

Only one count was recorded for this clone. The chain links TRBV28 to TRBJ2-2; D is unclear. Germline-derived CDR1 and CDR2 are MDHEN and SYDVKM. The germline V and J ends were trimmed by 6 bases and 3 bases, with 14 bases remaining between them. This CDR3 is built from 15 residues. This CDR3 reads CASSATGFYTGELFF. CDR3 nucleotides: TGTGCCAGCAGCGCTACCGGGTTCTACACCGGGGAGCTGTTTTTT.

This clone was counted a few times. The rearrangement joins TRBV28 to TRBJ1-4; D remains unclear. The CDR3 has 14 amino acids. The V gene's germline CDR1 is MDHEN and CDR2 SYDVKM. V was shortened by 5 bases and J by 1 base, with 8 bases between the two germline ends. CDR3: CASSQSKTNEKLFF. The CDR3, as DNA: TGTGCCAGCAGTCAAAGCAAAACTAATGAAAAACTGTTTTTT.

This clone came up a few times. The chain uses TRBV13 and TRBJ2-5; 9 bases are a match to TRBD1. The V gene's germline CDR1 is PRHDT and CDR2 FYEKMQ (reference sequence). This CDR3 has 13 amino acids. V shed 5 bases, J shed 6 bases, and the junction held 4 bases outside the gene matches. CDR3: CASSRTGVQTQYF. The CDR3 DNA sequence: TGTGCCAGCAGCCGGACAGGGGTTCAGACCCAGTACTTC.

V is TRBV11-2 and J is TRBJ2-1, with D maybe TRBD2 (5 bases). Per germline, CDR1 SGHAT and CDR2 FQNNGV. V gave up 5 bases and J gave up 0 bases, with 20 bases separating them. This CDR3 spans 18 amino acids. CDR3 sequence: CASSLRRVGTSSYNEQFF. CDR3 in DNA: TGTGCCAGCAGCCTCCGGCGGGTTGGTACCTCCTCCTACAATGAGCAGTTCTTC.

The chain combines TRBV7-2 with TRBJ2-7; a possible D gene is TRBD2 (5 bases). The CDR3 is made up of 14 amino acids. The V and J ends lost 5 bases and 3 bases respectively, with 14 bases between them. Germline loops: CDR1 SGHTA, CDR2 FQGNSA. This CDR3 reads CASSQSEDHYEQYF. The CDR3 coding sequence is TGTGCCAGCAGCCAATCGGAGGACCACTACGAGCAGTACTTC. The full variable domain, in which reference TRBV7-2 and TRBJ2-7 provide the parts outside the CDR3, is GAGVSQSPSNKVTEKGKDVELRCDPISGHTALYWYRQSLGQGLEFLIYFQGNSAPDKSGLPSDRFSAERTGGSVSTLTIQRTQQEDSAVYLCASSQSEDHYEQYFGPGTRLTVT.

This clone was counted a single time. CDR3 bases: TGTGCCAGCAGCTTAGGACAAAACACCGGGGAGCTGTTTTTT. Encoded protein: CASSLGQNTGELFF. This chain uses TRBV7-8 with TRBJ2-2, with D unclear. The CDR3 totals 14 residues. The germline CDR1 and CDR2 sequences are SGHVS and FQNEAQ. Trimming cost V 1 base and J 2 bases, with 5 bases left between them.

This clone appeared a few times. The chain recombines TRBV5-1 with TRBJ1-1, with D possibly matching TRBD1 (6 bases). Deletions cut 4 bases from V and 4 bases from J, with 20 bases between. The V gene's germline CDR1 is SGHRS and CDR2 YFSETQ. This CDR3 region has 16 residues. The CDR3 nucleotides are TGCGCCAGCAGCAAGCGTACCCCCAGGGGTGGCACTGAAGCTTTCTTT. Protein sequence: CASSKRTPRGGTEAFF.

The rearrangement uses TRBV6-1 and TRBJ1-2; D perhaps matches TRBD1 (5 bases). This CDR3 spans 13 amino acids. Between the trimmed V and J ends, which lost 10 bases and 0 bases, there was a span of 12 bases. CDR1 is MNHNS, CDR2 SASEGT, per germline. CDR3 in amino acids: CATDSETNYGYTF. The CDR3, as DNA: TGTGCCACCGACAGTGAAACTAACTATGGCTACACCTTC.

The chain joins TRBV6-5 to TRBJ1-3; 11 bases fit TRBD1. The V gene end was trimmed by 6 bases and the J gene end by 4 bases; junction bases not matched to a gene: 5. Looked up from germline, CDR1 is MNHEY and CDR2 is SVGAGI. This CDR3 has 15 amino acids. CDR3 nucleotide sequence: TGTGCCAGCAGGGCGGACAGGGGGCAAGGAAACACCATATATTTT. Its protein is CASRADRGQGNTIYF.

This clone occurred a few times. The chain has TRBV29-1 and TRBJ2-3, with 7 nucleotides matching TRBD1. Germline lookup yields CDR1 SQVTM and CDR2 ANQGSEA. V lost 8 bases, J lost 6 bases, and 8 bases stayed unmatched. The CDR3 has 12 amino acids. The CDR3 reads CSIQGVGDTQYF. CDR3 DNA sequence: TGCAGCATTCAGGGGGTAGGGGATACGCAGTATTTT.

CDR3 sequence (DNA): TGTGCCAGCAGTTACTCAGGGGGGGGCTATGGCTACACCTTC. Protein: CASSYSGGGYGYTF. The J gene is TRBJ1-2, the V gene TRBV6-5; the D gene is possibly TRBD1 (6 bases). The CDR3 length is 14 residues. V shed 0 bases and J shed 4 bases, with 9 bases lying between them. CDR1 and CDR2 from the germline V gene are MNHEY and SVGAGI.

CDR3 residues: CASSLATGKQETQYF. Written as DNA, the CDR3 is TGTGCCAGCAGCTTGGCGACAGGGAAGCAAGAGACCCAGTACTTC. The V call is TRBV5-8, the J call TRBJ2-5; the match to TRBD1 covers 7 bases. In germline, CDR1 is SGHTS, CDR2 YDEGEE. Trimming removed 0 bases from V and 2 bases from J; junction bases left unmatched: 4. The CDR3 extends over 15 amino acids.

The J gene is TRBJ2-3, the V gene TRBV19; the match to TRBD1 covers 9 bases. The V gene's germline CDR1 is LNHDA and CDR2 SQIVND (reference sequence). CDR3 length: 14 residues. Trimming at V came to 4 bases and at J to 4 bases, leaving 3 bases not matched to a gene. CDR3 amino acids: CASSRQGEADTQYF. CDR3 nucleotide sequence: TGTGCCAGTAGTAGACAGGGGGAGGCAGATACGCAGTATTTT.

In DNA, the CDR3 is TGTGCCAGCAGCGTAGACGGCTCTGGAAACACCATATATTTT. Protein: CASSVDGSGNTIYF. V usage is TRBV9 and J usage is TRBJ1-3; no definite D call. The V end lost 0 bases, the J end lost 0 bases, and 4 bases lay between the germline ends. The CDR3 is 14 residues long. Germline CDR1 SGDLS, CDR2 YYNGEE.

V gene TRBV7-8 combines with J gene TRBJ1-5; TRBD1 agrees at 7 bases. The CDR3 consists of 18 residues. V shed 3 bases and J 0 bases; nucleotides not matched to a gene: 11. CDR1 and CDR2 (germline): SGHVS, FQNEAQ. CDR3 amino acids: CASSFDRVPAYSNQPQHF. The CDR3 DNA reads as TGTGCCAGCAGCTTCGACAGGGTCCCCGCATATAGCAATCAGCCCCAGCATTTT.

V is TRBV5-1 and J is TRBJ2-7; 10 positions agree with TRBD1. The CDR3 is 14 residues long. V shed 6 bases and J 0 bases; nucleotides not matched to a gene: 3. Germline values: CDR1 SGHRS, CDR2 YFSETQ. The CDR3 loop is CASTTGGPSYEQYF. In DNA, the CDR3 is TGCGCCAGCACGACAGGGGGCCCCTCCTACGAGCAGTACTTC.

CDR3 bases: TGTGCCAGTAGTACAGGGGTTGGCAATCAGCCCCAGCATTTT. Translation gives CASSTGVGNQPQHF. The V call is TRBV19, the J call TRBJ1-5, with D tentatively TRBD1 (6 bases). With 4 bases removed from V and 2 bases from J, the gap between germline ends came to 9 bases. The length of the CDR3 is 14 residues. Germline V gene sequence: CDR1 LNHDA, CDR2 SQIVND (reference sequence).

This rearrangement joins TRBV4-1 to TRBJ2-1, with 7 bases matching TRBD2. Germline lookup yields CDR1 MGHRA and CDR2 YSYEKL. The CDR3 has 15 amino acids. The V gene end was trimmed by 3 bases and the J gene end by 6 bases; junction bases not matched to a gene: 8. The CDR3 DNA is TGCGCCAGCAGCCAGCGACTAGCCGGAGTCAATGAGCAGTTCTTC. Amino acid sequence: CASSQRLAGVNEQFF.

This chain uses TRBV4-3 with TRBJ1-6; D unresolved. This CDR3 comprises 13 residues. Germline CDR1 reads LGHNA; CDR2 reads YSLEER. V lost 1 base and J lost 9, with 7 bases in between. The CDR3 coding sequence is TGCGCCAGCAGCCAAGTCCGAGGTTCACCCCTCCACTTT. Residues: CASSQVRGSPLHF.

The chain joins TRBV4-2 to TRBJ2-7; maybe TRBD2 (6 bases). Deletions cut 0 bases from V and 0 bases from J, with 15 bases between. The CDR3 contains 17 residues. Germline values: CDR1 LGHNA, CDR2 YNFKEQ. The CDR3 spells CASSQDGGLTSSYEQYF. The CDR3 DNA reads TGTGCCAGCAGCCAAGATGGGGGACTCACGAGCTCCTACGAGCAGTACTTC.

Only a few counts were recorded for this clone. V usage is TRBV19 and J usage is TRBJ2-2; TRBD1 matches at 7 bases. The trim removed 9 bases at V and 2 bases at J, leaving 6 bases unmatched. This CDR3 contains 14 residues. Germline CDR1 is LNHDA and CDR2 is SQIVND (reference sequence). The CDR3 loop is CASNRDRNTGELFF. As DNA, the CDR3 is TGTGCCAGCAACCGGGACAGAAACACCGGGGAGCTGTTTTTT.

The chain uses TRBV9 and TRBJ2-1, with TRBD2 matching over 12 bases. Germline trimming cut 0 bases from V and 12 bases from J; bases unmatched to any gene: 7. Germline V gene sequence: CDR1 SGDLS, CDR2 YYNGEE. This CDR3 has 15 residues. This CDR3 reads CASSVGSSGRGGQFF. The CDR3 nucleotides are TGTGCCAGCAGCGTAGGGTCTAGCGGGAGGGGGGGGCAGTTCTTC. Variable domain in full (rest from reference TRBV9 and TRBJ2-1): DSGVTQTPKHLITATGQRVTLRCSPRSGDLSVYWYQQSLDQGLQFLIQYYNGEERAKGNILERFSAQQFPDLHSELNLSSLELGDSALYFCASSVGSSGRGGQFFGPGTRLTVL.

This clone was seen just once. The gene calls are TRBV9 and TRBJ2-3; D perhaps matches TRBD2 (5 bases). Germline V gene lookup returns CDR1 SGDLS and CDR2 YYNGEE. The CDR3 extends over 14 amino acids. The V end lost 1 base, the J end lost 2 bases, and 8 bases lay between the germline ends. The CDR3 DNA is TGTGCCAGCAGCGTAAACGACTACACAGATACGCAGTATTTT. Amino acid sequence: CASSVNDYTDTQYF.

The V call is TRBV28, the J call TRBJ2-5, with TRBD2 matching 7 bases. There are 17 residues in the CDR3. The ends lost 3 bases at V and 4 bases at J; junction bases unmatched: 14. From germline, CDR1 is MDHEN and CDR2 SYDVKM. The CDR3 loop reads CASSFDNGPGGGETQYF. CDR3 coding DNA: TGTGCCAGCAGTTTCGACAACGGGCCGGGCGGGGGAGAGACCCAGTACTTC.

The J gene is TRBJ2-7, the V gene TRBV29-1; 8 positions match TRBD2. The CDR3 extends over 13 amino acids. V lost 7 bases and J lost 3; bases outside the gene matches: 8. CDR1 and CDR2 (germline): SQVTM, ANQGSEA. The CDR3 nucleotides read TGCAGCGCCGGGGGGGGGCAACACTACGAGCAGTACTTC. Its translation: CSAGGGQHYEQYF.

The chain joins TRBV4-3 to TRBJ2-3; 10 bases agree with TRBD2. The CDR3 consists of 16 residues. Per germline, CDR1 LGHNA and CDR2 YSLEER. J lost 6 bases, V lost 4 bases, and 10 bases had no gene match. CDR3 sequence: CASSPPLGSGRDTQYF. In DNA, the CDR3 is TGCGCCAGCAGCCCCCCCCTCGGTAGCGGGAGGGATACGCAGTATTTT.

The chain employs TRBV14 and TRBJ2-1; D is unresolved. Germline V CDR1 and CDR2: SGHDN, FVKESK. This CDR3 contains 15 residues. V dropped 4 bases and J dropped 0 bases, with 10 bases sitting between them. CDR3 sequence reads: CASSPTASSYNEQFF. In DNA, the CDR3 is TGTGCCAGCAGCCCAACGGCTAGCTCCTACAATGAGCAGTTCTTC.

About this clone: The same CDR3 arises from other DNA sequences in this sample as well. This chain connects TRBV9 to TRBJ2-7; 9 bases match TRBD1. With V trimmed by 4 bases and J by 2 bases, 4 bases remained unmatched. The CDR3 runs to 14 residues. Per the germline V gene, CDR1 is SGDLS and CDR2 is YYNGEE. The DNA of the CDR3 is TGTGCCAGCAGCCCGGGACAGGGCGCCTACGAGCAGTACTTC. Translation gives CASSPGQGAYEQYF.